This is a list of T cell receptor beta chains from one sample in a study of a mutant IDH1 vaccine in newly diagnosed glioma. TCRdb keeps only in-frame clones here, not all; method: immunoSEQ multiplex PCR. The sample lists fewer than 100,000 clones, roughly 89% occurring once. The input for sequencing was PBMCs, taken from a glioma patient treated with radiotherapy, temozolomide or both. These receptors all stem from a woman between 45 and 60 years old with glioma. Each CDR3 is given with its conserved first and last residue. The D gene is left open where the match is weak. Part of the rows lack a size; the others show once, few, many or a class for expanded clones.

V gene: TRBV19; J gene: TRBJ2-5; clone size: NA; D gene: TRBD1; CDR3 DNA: TGTGCCAGTAGGGACAGGGGTGGTCAAGAGACCCAGTACTTC; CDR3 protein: CASRDRGGQETQYF
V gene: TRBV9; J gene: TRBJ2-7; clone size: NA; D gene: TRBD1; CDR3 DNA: TGTGCCAGCAGCTGGGGGACAGGGATCTACGAGCAGTACTTC; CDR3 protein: CASSWGTGIYEQYF
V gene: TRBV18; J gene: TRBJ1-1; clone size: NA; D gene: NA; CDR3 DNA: TGTGCCAGCTCACCGGTGTTCCGCACTGAAGCTTTCTTT; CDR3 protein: CASSPVFRTEAFF
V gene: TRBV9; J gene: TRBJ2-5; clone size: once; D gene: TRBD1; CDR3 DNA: TGTGCCAGCAGCGGCCGGGACAGGGGTTTCGGGGAGACCCAGTACTTC; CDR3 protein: CASSGRDRGFGETQYF
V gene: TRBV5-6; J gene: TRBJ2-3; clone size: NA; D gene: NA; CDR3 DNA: TGTGCCAGCAGCTTGCCTAGGACGGCAGATACGCAGTATTTT; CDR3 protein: CASSLPRTADTQYF
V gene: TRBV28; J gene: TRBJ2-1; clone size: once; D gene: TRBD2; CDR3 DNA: TGTGCCAGCAGTTTAATCCGGACTAGCGATGAGCAGTTCTTC; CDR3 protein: CASSLIRTSDEQFF
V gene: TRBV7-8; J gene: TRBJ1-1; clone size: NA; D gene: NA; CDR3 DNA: TGTGCCAGCCTCAGGGACCTGAACACTGAAGCTTTCTTT; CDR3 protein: CASLRDLNTEAFF
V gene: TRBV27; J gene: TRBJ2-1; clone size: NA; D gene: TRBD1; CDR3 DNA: TGTGCCAGCAGGTGGGACAGGGTGGGCAATGAGCAGTTCTTC; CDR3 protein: CASRWDRVGNEQFF
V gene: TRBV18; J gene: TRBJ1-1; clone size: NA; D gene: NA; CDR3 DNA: TGTGCCAGCTCACCACCGATGACAGAGAACACTGAAGCTTTCTTT; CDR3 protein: CASSPPMTENTEAFF
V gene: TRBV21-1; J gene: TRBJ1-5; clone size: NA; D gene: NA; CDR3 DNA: TGTGCCAGCAGCAAAGGCTCCTGGGGGCCTAATCAGCCCCAGCATTTT; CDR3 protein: CASSKGSWGPNQPQHF
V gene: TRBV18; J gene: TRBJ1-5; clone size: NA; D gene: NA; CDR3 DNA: TGTGCCAGCTCACCACCAAGCAATCAGCCCCAGCATTTT; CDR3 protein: CASSPPSNQPQHF
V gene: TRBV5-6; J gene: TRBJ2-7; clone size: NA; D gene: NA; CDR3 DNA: TGTGCCAGCAGCAGAGACCGCTACGAGCAGTACTTC; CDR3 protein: CASSRDRYEQYF
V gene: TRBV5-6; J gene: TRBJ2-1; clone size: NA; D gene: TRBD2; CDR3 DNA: TGTGCCAGCAGCCCGATTAGCGGGAACTACAATGAGCAGTTCTTC; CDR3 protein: CASSPISGNYNEQFF
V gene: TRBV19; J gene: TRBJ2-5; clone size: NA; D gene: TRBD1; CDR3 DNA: TGTGCCAGTAGTATAGCCCTCAGGGGGCGAGAGACCCAGTACTTC; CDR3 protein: CASSIALRGRETQYF
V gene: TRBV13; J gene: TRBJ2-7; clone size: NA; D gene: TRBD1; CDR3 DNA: TGTGCCAGCAGCTTAGAAACAGGGGACGAGCAGTACTTC; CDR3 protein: CASSLETGDEQYF
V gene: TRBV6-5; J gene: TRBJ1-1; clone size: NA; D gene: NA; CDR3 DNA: TGTGCCAGCAGTCAAGACAGGGAAGCTTTCTTT; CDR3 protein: CASSQDREAFF
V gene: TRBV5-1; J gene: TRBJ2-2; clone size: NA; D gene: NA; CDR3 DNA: TGCGCCAGCAGCTTGAACAGGGCCCACACCGGGGAGCTGTTTTTT; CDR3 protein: CASSLNRAHTGELFF
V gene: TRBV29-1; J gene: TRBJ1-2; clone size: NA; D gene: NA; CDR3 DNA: TGCAGCGTTGAAGATCGATCAGGGGTTAATGGCTACACCTTC; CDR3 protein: CSVEDRSGVNGYTF
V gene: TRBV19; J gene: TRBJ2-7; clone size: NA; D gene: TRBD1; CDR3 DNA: TGTGCCTCCTCTCCGGGGACAGGTGAGAGCTCCTACGAGCAGTACTTC; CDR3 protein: CASSPGTGESSYEQYF
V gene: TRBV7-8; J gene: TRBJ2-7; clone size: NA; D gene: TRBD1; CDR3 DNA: TGTGCCAGCACCCTGGACAGGGTCGGCTACGAGCAGTACTTC; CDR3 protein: CASTLDRVGYEQYF
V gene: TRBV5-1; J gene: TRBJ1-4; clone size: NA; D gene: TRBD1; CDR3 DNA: TGCGTCAGCGCGATACAGGGGGCTGATGAAAAACTGTTTTTT; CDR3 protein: CVSAIQGADEKLFF
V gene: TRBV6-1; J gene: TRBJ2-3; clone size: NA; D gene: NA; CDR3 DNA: TGTGCCAGCCATAAGGCAGATACGCAGTATTTT; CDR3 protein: CASHKADTQYF
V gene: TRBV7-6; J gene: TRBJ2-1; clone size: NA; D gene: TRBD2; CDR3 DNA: TGTGCCAGCAGCTTAGGGGGACTAGCGGGAGGGATTGAGCAGTTCTTC; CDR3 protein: CASSLGGLAGGIEQFF
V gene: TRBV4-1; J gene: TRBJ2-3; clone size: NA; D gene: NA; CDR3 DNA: TGCGCCAGCAGCCAAGATCCAAGGGATTCAGATACGCAGTATTTT; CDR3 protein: CASSQDPRDSDTQYF
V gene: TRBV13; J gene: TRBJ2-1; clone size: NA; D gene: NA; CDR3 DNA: TGTGCCAGCAGCTTACTAGCGAACAATGAGCAGTTCTTC; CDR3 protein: CASSLLANNEQFF
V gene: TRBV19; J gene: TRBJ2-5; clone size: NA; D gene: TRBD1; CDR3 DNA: TGTGCCAGTAGTATAGGATACAGGGGGCAAGAGACCCAGTACTTC; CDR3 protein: CASSIGYRGQETQYF